The rows below give T cell receptor beta chains drawn from one sample of a study of blood T cell repertoires in COVID-19. The assay was immunoSEQ multiplex PCR, and TCRdb's table has in-frame clones only and misses some. The sample holds some 400,000 clones; roughly nine tenths are singletons and the top ten take 0.7% to 0.95%. The sequenced material came from PBMCs or T cells enriched from blood (not recorded which). Source of these receptors: a middle-aged woman who had been exposed to COVID-19. CDR3s include the opening cysteine and the closing phenylalanine or tryptophan. The order of the fields is J gene, V gene, D gene, CDR3 protein. D genes are given only for firm matches.

j_gene: TRBJ1-4
v_gene: TRBV11-3
d_gene: TRBD1
CDR3aa: CASTGDSEKLFF

j_gene: TRBJ2-1
v_gene: TRBV24-1
d_gene: TRBD1
CDR3aa: CATSDDRVNEQFF

j_gene: TRBJ2-5
v_gene: TRBV2
d_gene: NA
CDR3aa: CASSEWAGETQYF

j_gene: TRBJ1-4
v_gene: TRBV19
d_gene: TRBD1
CDR3aa: CASQSLRDRGGLDEKLFF

j_gene: TRBJ1-1
v_gene: TRBV3-1/TRBV3-2
d_gene: TRBD1
CDR3aa: CASSDRTGQGDFF

j_gene: TRBJ1-1
v_gene: TRBV7-2
d_gene: NA
CDR3aa: CASSLDAGNTEAFF

j_gene: TRBJ1-2
v_gene: TRBV5-1
d_gene: NA
CDR3aa: CASSLAFSLSSGYGYTF

j_gene: TRBJ1-2
v_gene: TRBV12-3/TRBV12-4
d_gene: TRBD1
CDR3aa: CASSTGDNYGYTF

j_gene: TRBJ2-2
v_gene: TRBV7-9
d_gene: NA
CDR3aa: CASSPTSGTGELFF

j_gene: TRBJ2-2
v_gene: TRBV15
d_gene: NA
CDR3aa: CATSRYGRSPTGELFF

j_gene: TRBJ2-3
v_gene: TRBV9
d_gene: TRBD1
CDR3aa: CASSPLRDSAQYF

j_gene: TRBJ1-4
v_gene: TRBV18
d_gene: NA
CDR3aa: CASSPPGSREKLFF

j_gene: TRBJ2-5
v_gene: TRBV19
d_gene: TRBD1
CDR3aa: CASSATGGKETQYF

j_gene: TRBJ2-1
v_gene: TRBV5-6
d_gene: TRBD1
CDR3aa: CASSLERDRGGYNEQFF

j_gene: TRBJ2-1
v_gene: TRBV19
d_gene: TRBD2
CDR3aa: CASTTAGGPPWEQFF

j_gene: TRBJ2-7
v_gene: TRBV27
d_gene: TRBD1
CDR3aa: CASSPGGGSYEQYF

j_gene: TRBJ2-7
v_gene: TRBV27
d_gene: TRBD2
CDR3aa: CASSSRRGGRYEQYF

j_gene: TRBJ1-3
v_gene: TRBV9
d_gene: TRBD1
CDR3aa: CASSATGSSGNTIYF

j_gene: TRBJ2-7
v_gene: TRBV7-6
d_gene: TRBD1
CDR3aa: CASSEDRGGYEQYF

j_gene: TRBJ2-7
v_gene: TRBV5-6
d_gene: TRBD2
CDR3aa: CASSSPQRGGYEQYF

j_gene: TRBJ1-2
v_gene: TRBV12-3/TRBV12-4
d_gene: NA
CDR3aa: CASSFSQGYGYTF

j_gene: TRBJ2-1
v_gene: TRBV5-1
d_gene: NA
CDR3aa: CASSLDSSGGYGQFF

j_gene: TRBJ2-6
v_gene: TRBV30
d_gene: TRBD2
CDR3aa: CAWSVGLATSGANVLTF

j_gene: TRBJ1-6
v_gene: TRBV10-2
d_gene: NA
CDR3aa: CASSEGGNSPLHF

j_gene: TRBJ1-1
v_gene: TRBV2
d_gene: TRBD1
CDR3aa: CASKGQGAGEAFF

j_gene: TRBJ2-7
v_gene: TRBV10-1
d_gene: TRBD1
CDR3aa: CASSDKTGIYEQYF

j_gene: TRBJ1-2
v_gene: TRBV9
d_gene: NA
CDR3aa: CASSVAQEGPYGYTF

j_gene: TRBJ1-4
v_gene: TRBV4-1
d_gene: NA
CDR3aa: CASSQDFGGKLFF

j_gene: TRBJ1-2
v_gene: TRBV12-3/TRBV12-4
d_gene: NA
CDR3aa: CASSYSATGRYTF